This T cell receptor beta chain was documented in a study of blood T cell repertoires in COVID-19. Looking at the study overall: Italy, Spain and the United States were the sources of the convalescent and acute COVID-19 samples. The cDNA or gDNA used as material had been derived from T cells, B-cell-depleted T cells, or PBMCs.

The J segment lost 5 bases and the V segment lost 4 bases, leaving 7 bases of the junction unmatched. Looked up from germline, CDR1 is MGHRA and CDR2 is YSYEKL. This CDR3 has 15 residues. In the authors' methods: Using reference gene primer amplification, nucleated cell counts were estimated. TCRdb keeps only in-frame clones here, not all; method: immunoSEQ multiplex PCR. V and J calls and clone size are given by that table; D and trimming were obtained from the DNA. There are 450,000 or so clones in the sample; over 85% occur only once, and 0.8% to 0.9% lies in the top ten. Recruited during active infection, patients (from Seattle) were subsequently followed longitudinally.

This sequence was found in a man aged 18 to 30 with COVID-19, enrolled during active disease. This rearrangement joins TRBV4-1 to TRBJ1-4; 7 bases align to TRBD1. Sequenced sample: peripheral blood. The CDR3, as DNA: TGCGCCAGCAGCCTGGCGACAGGGCTGAATGAAAAACTGTTTTTT. Its protein is CASSLATGLNEKLFF.